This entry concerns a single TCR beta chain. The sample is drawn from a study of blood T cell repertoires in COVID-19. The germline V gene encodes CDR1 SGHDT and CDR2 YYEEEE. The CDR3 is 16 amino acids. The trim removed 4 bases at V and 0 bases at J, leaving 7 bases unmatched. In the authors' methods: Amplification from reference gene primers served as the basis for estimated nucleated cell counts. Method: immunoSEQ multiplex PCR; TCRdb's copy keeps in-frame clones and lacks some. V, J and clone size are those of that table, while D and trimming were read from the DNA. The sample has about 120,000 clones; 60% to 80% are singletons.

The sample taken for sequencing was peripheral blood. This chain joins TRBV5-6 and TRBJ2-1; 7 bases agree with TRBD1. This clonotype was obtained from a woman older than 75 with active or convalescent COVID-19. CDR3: CASSEIQGSSYNEQFF. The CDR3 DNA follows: TGTGCCAGCAGCGAAATACAGGGGAGCTCCTACAATGAGCAGTTCTTC.